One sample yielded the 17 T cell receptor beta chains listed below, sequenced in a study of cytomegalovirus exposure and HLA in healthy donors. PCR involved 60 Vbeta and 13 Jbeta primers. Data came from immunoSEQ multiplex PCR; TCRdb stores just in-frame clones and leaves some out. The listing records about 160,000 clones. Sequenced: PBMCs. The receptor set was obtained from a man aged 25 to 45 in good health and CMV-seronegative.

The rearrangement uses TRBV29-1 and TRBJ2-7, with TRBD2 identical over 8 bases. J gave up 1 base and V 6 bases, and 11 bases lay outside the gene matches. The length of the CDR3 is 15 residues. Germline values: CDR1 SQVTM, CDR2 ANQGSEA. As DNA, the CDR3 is TGCAGCGTAACTCCACTAGCGGCCGATTCCTACGAGCAGTACTTC. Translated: CSVTPLAADSYEQYF.

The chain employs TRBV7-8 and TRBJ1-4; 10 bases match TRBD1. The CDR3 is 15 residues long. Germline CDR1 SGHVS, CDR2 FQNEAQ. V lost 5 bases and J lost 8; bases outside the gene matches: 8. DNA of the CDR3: TGTGCCAGCAGCCTGGGGACAGGGGAAAACGAAAAACTGTTTTTT. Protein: CASSLGTGENEKLFF.

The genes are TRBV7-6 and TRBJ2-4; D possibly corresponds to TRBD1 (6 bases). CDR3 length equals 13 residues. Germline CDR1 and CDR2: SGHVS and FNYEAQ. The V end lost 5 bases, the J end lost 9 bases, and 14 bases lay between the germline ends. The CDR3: CASSPGTSGIQYF. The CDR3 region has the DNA TGTGCCAGCAGCCCAGGGACATCCGGCATTCAGTACTTC.

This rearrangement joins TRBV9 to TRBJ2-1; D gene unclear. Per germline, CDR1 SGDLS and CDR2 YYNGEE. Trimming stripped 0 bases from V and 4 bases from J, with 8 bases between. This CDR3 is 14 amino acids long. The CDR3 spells CASSVVSLYNEQFF. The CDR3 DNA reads TGTGCCAGCAGCGTAGTTTCCCTATACAATGAGCAGTTCTTC. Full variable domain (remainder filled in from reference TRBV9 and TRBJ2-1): DSGVTQTPKHLITATGQRVTLRCSPRSGDLSVYWYQQSLDQGLQFLIQYYNGEERAKGNILERFSAQQFPDLHSELNLSSLELGDSALYFCASSVVSLYNEQFFGPGTRLTVL.

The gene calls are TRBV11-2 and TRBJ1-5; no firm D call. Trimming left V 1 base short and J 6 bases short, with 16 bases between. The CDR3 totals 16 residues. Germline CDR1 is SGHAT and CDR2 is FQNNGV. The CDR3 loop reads CASSLVDGLVGQPQHF. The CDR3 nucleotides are TGTGCCAGCAGCTTAGTAGATGGTTTGGTTGGTCAGCCCCAGCATTTT.

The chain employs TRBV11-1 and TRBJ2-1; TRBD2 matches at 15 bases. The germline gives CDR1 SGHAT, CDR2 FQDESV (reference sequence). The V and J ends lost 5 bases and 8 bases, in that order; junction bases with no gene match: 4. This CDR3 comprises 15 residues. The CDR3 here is CASSGLAGGFHEQFF. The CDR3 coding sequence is TGTGCCAGCAGCGGACTAGCGGGAGGGTTCCATGAGCAGTTCTTC.

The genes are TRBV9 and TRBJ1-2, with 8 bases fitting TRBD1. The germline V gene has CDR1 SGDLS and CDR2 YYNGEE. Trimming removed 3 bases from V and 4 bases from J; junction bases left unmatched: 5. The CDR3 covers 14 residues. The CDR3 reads CASSADRGAYGYTF. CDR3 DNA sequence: TGTGCCAGCAGCGCAGACAGGGGCGCCTATGGCTACACCTTC. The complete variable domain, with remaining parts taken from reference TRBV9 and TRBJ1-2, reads DSGVTQTPKHLITATGQRVTLRCSPRSGDLSVYWYQQSLDQGLQFLIQYYNGEERAKGNILERFSAQQFPDLHSELNLSSLELGDSALYFCASSADRGAYGYTFGSGTRLTVV.

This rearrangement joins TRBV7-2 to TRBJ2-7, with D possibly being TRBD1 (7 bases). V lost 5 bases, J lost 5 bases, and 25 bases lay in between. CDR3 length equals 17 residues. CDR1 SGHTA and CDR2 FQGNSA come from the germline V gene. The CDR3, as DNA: TGTGCCAGCAGCCCCAGAATGGTAGCAGGGGGGAGCCACGAGCAGTACTTC. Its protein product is CASSPRMVAGGSHEQYF.

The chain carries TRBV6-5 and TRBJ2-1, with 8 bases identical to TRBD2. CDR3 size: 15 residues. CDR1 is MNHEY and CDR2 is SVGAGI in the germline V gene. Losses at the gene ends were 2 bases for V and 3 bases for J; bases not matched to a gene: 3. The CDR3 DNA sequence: TGTGCCAGCAGTTACAGCGGGAGAAGCTACAATGAGCAGTTCTTC. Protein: CASSYSGRSYNEQFF.

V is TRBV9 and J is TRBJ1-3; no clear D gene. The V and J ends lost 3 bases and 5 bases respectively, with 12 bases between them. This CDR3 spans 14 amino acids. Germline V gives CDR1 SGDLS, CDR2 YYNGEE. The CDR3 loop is CASSGGLGRNTIYF. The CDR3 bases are TGTGCCAGCAGCGGCGGGCTTGGCCGAAACACCATATATTTT.

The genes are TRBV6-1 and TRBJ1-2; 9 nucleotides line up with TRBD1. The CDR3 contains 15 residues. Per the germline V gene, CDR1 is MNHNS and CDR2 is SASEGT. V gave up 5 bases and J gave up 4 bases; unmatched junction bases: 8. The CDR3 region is CASSSRTGVAYGYTF. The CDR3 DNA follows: TGTGCCAGCAGTTCTCGGACAGGGGTTGCCTATGGCTACACCTTC.

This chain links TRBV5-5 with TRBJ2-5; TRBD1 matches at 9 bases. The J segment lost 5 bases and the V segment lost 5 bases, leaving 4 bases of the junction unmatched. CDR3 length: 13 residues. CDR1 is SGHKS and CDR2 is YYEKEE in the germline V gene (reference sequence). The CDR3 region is CASSWDRVETQYF. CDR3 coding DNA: TGTGCCAGCAGTTGGGACAGGGTGGAGACCCAGTACTTC. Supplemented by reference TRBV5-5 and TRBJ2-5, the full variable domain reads DAGVTQSPTHLIKTRGQQVTLRCSPISGHKSVSWYQQVLGQGPQFIFQYYEKEERGRGNFPDRFSARQFPNYSSELNVNALLLGDSALYLCASSWDRVETQYFGPGTRLLVL.

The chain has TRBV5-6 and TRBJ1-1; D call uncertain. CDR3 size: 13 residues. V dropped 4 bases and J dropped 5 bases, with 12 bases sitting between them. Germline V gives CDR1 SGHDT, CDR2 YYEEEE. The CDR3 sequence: CASSQAAGTEAFF. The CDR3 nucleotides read TGTGCCAGCAGCCAGGCGGCGGGGACTGAAGCTTTCTTT. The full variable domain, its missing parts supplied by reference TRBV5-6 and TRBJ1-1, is DAGVTQSPTHLIKTRGQQVTLRCSPKSGHDTVSWYQQALGQGPQFIFQYYEEEERQRGNFPDRFSGHQFPNYSSELNVNALLLGDSALYLCASSQAAGTEAFFGQGTRLTVV.

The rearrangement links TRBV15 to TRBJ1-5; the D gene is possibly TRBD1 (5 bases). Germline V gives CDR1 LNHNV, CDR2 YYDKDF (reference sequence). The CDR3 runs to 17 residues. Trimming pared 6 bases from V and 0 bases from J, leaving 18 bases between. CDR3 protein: CATRDGTGKYSNQPQHF. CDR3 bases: TGTGCCACCAGGGATGGAACAGGCAAATATAGCAATCAGCCCCAGCATTTT.

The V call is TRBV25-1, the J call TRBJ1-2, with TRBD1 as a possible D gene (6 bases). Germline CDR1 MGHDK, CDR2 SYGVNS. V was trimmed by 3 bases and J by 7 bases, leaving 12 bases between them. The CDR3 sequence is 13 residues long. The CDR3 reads CASSDLAGVGYTF. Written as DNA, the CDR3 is TGTGCCAGCAGTGACTTAGCAGGGGTTGGCTACACCTTC.

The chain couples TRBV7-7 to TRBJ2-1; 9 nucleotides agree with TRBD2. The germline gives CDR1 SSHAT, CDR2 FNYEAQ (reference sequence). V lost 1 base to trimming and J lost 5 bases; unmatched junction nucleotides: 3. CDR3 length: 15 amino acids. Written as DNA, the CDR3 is TGTGCCAGCAGCTTAGGACTAGCGGAGAACAATGAGCAGTTCTTC. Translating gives CASSLGLAENNEQFF.

In DNA, the CDR3 is TGTGCCAGCAGTGAAGCGTGGGGGCCGAGTTCGTTCGATGAGCAGTTCTTC. Translating it yields CASSEAWGPSSFDEQFF. V and J are TRBV6-1 and TRBJ2-1; D may be TRBD1 (6 bases). The ends were cut back, 0 bases at V and 8 bases at J, with 20 bases in the middle. The length of the CDR3 is 17 residues. The germline V gene has CDR1 MNHNS and CDR2 SASEGT.